Listed below are T cell receptor beta chains from one sample, sequenced in a study of cytomegalovirus exposure and HLA in healthy donors. Repertoires were generated with immunoSEQ multiplex PCR, while TCRdb's copy carries only in-frame clones and drops some. The table includes 97,000 or so clones, about 90% detected once. Sequenced: PBMCs. These receptors all come from a man aged 18 to 30 in good health and CMV-seropositive. Both conserved end residues are part of each CDR3. D genes are given only for firm matches. For some rows the clone size is stated as once, few or many, or as a class when expanded; others skip it.

v_call	d_call	clone_size	j_call	cdr3_length	cdr3_aa	cdr3_nt
TRBV9	TRBD2	-	TRBJ2-1	17	CASSVGSGGALHNEQFF	TGTGCCAGCAGCGTAGGAAGCGGGGGGGCCCTTCACAATGAGCAGTTCTTC
TRBV7-2	TRBD2	-	TRBJ2-5	15	CASSLALAGRETQYF	TGTGCCAGCAGCTTAGCGCTAGCGGGAAGGGAGACCCAGTACTTC
TRBV12-5	TRBD1	-	TRBJ2-1	14	CASGRQGRDNEQFF	TGTGCTAGTGGCCGACAGGGTCGCGACAATGAGCAGTTCTTC
TRBV4-3	TRBD2	-	TRBJ2-1	17	CASSRDLLAGGSNEQFF	TGCGCCAGCAGCCGAGACCTACTAGCGGGAGGATCCAATGAGCAGTTCTTC
TRBV4-3	TRBD1	once	TRBJ1-6	19	CASSRGGQGAPPYNSPLHF	TGCGCCAGCAGCCGAGGGGGACAGGGGGCACCCCCTTATAATTCACCCCTCCACTTT
TRBV28	-	-	TRBJ1-4	16	CASSTTGSWANEKLFF	TGTGCCAGCAGTACGACAGGTTCTTGGGCTAATGAAAAACTGTTTTTT
TRBV9	-	once	TRBJ1-1	14	CASSVSGAETEAFF	TGTGCCAGCAGCGTATCTGGGGCGGAGACTGAAGCTTTCTTT
TRBV15	-	-	TRBJ2-1	14	CATSRDRTRSEQFF	TGTGCCACCAGCAGAGATCGTACAAGGAGCGAGCAGTTCTTC
TRBV21-1	-	-	TRBJ2-7	16	CASSKKPSSGYYEQYF	TGTGCCAGCAGCAAAAAACCGTCTAGCGGCTATTACGAGCAGTACTTC
TRBV13	-	-	TRBJ2-7	14	CASSHEGVRYEQYF	TGTGCCAGCAGCCACGAGGGGGTGAGGTACGAGCAGTACTTC
TRBV5-1	-	-	TRBJ2-2	16	CASSLAATESTGELFF	TGCGCCAGCAGCTTGGCTGCGACAGAGAGCACCGGGGAGCTGTTTTTT
TRBV6-6	-	-	TRBJ2-3	15	CASSYVDTDTDTQYF	TGTGCCAGCAGTTATGTCGACACCGACACAGATACGCAGTATTTT
TRBV7-2	-	many	TRBJ2-7	15	CASSLALGRTYEQYF	TGTGCCAGCAGCTTAGCACTGGGCAGAACCTACGAGCAGTACTTC
TRBV13	-	few	TRBJ2-3	15	CASSLGFGQTDTQYF	TGTGCCAGCAGCCTAGGGTTTGGACAGACAGATACGCAGTATTTT
TRBV10-1	-	-	TRBJ1-1	17	CASCFSGGRDLDTEAFF	TGCGCCAGCTGTTTTTCCGGGGGGAGAGATCTGGACACTGAAGCTTTCTTT
TRBV7-2	TRBD1	-	TRBJ2-1	15	CASSLGTGRFNEQFF	TGTGCCAGCAGCTTAGGGACAGGAAGATTCAATGAGCAGTTCTTC
TRBV4-1	TRBD1	-	TRBJ2-3	18	CASSQDPWDRGRADTQYF	TGCGCCAGCAGCCAAGATCCTTGGGACAGGGGCCGGGCAGATACGCAGTATTTT
TRBV18	TRBD1	-	TRBJ1-2	14	CASSPAEGARGYTF	TGTGCCAGCTCACCGGCGGAGGGGGCGCGAGGCTACACCTTC
TRBV4-1	-	-	TRBJ2-1	17	CASSQVLASGTINEQFF	TGCGCCAGCAGCCAAGTCTTGGCCTCGGGTACAATTAATGAGCAGTTCTTC
TRBV10-3	-	-	TRBJ2-5	12	CAISAARQTQYF	TGTGCCATCAGTGCTGCGCGCCAGACCCAGTACTTC
TRBV6-1	TRBD1	-	TRBJ1-5	15	CASSRDRYSNQPQHF	TGTGCCAGCAGTAGGGACAGGTATAGCAATCAGCCCCAGCATTTT
TRBV10-3	TRBD1	-	TRBJ2-1	14	CAISEEGAHNEQFF	TGTGCCATCAGTGAAGAGGGGGCCCACAATGAGCAGTTCTTC
TRBV6-5	-	-	TRBJ2-2	12	CASSDNGGELFF	TGTGCCAGCAGTGACAACGGCGGGGAGCTGTTTTTT
TRBV27	TRBD1	-	TRBJ1-5	14	CASSTGAGNQPQHF	TGTGCCAGCAGCACAGGGGCGGGCAATCAGCCCCAGCATTTT
TRBV4-3	-	-	TRBJ1-1	14	CASSQDTGAGEAFF	TGCGCCAGCAGCCAAGATACTGGAGCGGGTGAAGCTTTCTTT
TRBV6-5	-	-	TRBJ2-7	15	CASSPGWTETYEQYF	TGTGCCAGCAGCCCCGGTTGGACAGAGACCTACGAGCAGTACTTC
TRBV4-3	-	-	TRBJ1-6	17	CASSQEIGGFYNSPLHF	TGCGCCAGCAGCCAAGAAATCGGGGGTTTTTATAATTCACCCCTCCACTTT
TRBV7-3	-	-	TRBJ2-2	16	CASSLLGLKNTGELFF	TGTGCCAGCAGCTTACTGGGACTGAAGAACACCGGGGAGCTGTTTTTT
TRBV4-3	TRBD1	-	TRBJ2-7	14	CASSSRTGGYEQYF	TGCGCCAGCAGCAGTAGGACAGGGGGCTACGAGCAGTACTTC
TRBV19	-	-	TRBJ2-1	13	CASSLGLYNEQFF	TGTGCCAGTAGTCTGGGACTTTACAATGAGCAGTTCTTC
TRBV6-6	-	-	TRBJ2-7	15	CASSYNPETSYEQYF	TGTGCCAGCAGTTACAACCCGGAGACCTCTTACGAGCAGTACTTC
TRBV9	-	-	TRBJ2-7	15	CASSVSHLPYYEQYF	TGTGCCAGCAGCGTATCCCACCTCCCCTACTACGAGCAGTACTTC
TRBV11-3	TRBD1	-	TRBJ2-6	18	CASSSWTGKSSGANVLTF	TGTGCCAGCAGCTCCTGGACAGGGAAGAGCTCTGGGGCCAACGTCCTGACTTTC
TRBV28	TRBD2	-	TRBJ2-5	14	CASSPMGGRETQYF	TGTGCCAGCAGCCCAATGGGCGGGAGGGAGACCCAGTACTTC
TRBV19	TRBD1	few	TRBJ2-7	13	CASTEGTGYEQYF	TGTGCCAGTACCGAAGGGACAGGGTACGAGCAGTACTTC
TRBV5-1	-	-	TRBJ1-5	15	CASSLAGYSNQPQHF	TGCGCCAGCAGCTTGGCCGGGTATAGCAATCAGCCCCAGCATTTT
TRBV4-2	TRBD2	-	TRBJ2-7	15	CASSQVGGGSYEQYF	TGTGCCAGCAGCCAAGTAGGCGGGGGCTCCTACGAGCAGTACTTC
TRBV4-2	TRBD1	-	TRBJ2-1	16	CASSLLGTGSYNEQFF	TGTGCCAGCAGCCTCCTGGGGACAGGCTCCTACAATGAGCAGTTCTTC
TRBV4-3	-	-	TRBJ1-5	15	CASSQDRDSNQPQHF	TGCGCCAGCAGCCAAGACCGAGATAGCAATCAGCCCCAGCATTTT
TRBV7-9	TRBD2	-	TRBJ2-7	14	CASSSTSASYEQYF	TGTGCCAGCAGCTCGACTAGCGCCTCCTACGAGCAGTACTTC
TRBV11-2	TRBD1	-	TRBJ2-2	15	CASSPARGSTGELFF	TGTGCCAGCAGCCCTGCCAGGGGGAGCACCGGGGAGCTGTTTTTT
TRBV5-1	TRBD2	-	TRBJ2-3	12	CASRTSPDTQYF	TGCGCCAGCAGGACTAGCCCAGATACGCAGTATTTT
TRBV7-3	TRBD2	-	TRBJ2-1	19	CASSLEAVSGLAGRSEQFF	TGTGCCAGCAGCTTAGAAGCTGTGTCGGGACTAGCGGGTAGGAGTGAGCAGTTCTTC
TRBV6-6	TRBD1	-	TRBJ2-1	16	CASSPGTGYLYNEQFF	TGTGCCAGCAGTCCCGGGACAGGGTATCTTTACAATGAGCAGTTCTTC